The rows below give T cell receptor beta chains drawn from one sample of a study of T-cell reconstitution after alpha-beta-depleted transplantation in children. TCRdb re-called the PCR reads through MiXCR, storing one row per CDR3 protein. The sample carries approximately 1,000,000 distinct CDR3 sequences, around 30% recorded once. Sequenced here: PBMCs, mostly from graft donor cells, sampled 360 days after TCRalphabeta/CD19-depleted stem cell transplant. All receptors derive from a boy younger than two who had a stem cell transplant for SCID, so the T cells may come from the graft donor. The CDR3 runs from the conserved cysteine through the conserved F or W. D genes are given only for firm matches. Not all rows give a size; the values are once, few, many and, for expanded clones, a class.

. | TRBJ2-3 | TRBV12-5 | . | CASGPNQDWTDTQYF | TGTGCTAGTGGTCCGAACCAGGATTGGACAGATACGCAGTATTTT
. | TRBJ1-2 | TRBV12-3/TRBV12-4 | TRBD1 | CASRKAGTDYGYTF | TGTGCCAGCAGGAAGGCCGGGACAGACTATGGCTACACCTTC
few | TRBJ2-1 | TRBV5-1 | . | CASSWGDTSSYNEQFF | TGCGCCAGCAGCTGGGGGGACACAAGCTCCTACAATGAGCAGTTCTTC
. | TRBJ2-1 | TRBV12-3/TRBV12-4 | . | CASSFEGLVVSEGHYNEQFF | TGTGCCAGCAGTTTTGAGGGGCTAGTAGTCTCCGAGGGACACTACAATGAGCAGTTCTTC
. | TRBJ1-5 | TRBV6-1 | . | CASVLGYSNQPQHF | TGTGCCAGCGTGTTGGGTTATAGCAATCAGCCCCAGCATTTT
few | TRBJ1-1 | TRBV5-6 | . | CASSRDRRMNTEAFF | TGTGCCAGCAGCCGCGACAGGAGGATGAACACTGAAGCTTTCTTT
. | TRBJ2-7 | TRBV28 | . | CASSLFPDGPSYEQYF | TGTGCCAGCAGTTTATTCCCCGACGGACCGAGCTACGAGCAGTACTTC
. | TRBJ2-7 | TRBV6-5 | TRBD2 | CASSYSVLAGGYEQYF | TGTGCCAGCAGTTACTCGGTGCTAGCGGGCGGCTACGAGCAGTACTTC
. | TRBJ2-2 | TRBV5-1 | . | CASSLAFFPGELFF | TGCGCCAGCAGCTTGGCGTTCTTTCCCGGGGAGCTGTTTTTT
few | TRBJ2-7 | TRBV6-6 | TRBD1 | CASSQDRVEQYF | TGTGCCAGCAGCCAGGACAGGGTCGAGCAGTACTTC
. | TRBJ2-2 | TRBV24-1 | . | CATSDVGPPGELFF | TGTGCCACCAGTGATGTGGGTCCGCCCGGGGAGCTGTTTTTT
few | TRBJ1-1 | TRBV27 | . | CASTRHGGSSSTEAFF | TGTGCCAGCACCCGACACGGGGGATCCAGTTCCACTGAAGCTTTCTTT
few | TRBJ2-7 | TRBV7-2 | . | CASSLKGDTAYEQYF | TGTGCCAGCAGCTTAAAGGGGGATACCGCCTACGAGCAGTACTTC
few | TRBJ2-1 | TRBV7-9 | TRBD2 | CASTRAGNEQFF | TGTGCCAGCACGAGAGCGGGGAATGAGCAGTTCTTC
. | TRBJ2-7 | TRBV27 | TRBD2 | CASSVSGVPIYEQYF | TGTGCCAGCAGTGTTAGCGGGGTCCCGATCTACGAGCAGTACTTC
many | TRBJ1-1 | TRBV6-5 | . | CASSSRGVRSEAFF | TGTGCCAGCAGTTCGAGGGGTGTCCGGAGTGAAGCTTTCTTT
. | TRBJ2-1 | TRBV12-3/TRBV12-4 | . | CASTSGRLFSDEQFF | TGTGCCAGCACCTCCGGCAGGCTCTTCTCCGATGAGCAGTTCTTC
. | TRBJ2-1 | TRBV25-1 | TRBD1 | CASSAPEPGQAPYEQFF | TGTGCCAGCAGTGCCCCCGAACCGGGACAGGCCCCGTATGAGCAGTTCTTC
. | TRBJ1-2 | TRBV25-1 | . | CASSEYSGGYTF | TGTGCCAGCAGTGAATATTCGGGTGGCTACACCTTC
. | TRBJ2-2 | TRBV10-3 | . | CAITSVGYTGELFF | TGTGCCATCACCTCCGTCGGGTACACCGGGGAGCTGTTTTTT
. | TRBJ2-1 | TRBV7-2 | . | CASSLGKRWTYNEQFF | TGTGCCAGCAGCTTGGGTAAGCGTTGGACATACAATGAGCAGTTCTTC
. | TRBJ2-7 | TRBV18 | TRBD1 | CASSRLRDSIYEQYF | TGTGCCAGCTCACGGCTCCGGGACAGTATCTACGAGCAGTACTTC
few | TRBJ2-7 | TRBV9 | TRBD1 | CASSGQGARGSYEQYF | TGTGCCAGCAGCGGGCAGGGGGCCAGGGGCTCCTACGAGCAGTACTTC
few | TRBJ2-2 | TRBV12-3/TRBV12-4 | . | CASRGLTGELFF | TGTGCCAGCAGGGGGCTCACCGGGGAGCTGTTTTTT
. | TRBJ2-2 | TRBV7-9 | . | CASIEGRGKLNTGELFF | TGTGCCAGCATCGAGGGTAGGGGGAAGCTAAACACCGGGGAGCTGTTTTTT
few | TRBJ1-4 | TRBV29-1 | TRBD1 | CSVLPDRGGEKLFF | TGCAGCGTTCTCCCGGACAGGGGTGGGGAAAAACTGTTTTTT
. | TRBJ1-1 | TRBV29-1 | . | CSEEGGVRPHTEAFF | TGCAGCGAGGAGGGAGGGGTCCGCCCCCACACTGAAGCTTTCTTT